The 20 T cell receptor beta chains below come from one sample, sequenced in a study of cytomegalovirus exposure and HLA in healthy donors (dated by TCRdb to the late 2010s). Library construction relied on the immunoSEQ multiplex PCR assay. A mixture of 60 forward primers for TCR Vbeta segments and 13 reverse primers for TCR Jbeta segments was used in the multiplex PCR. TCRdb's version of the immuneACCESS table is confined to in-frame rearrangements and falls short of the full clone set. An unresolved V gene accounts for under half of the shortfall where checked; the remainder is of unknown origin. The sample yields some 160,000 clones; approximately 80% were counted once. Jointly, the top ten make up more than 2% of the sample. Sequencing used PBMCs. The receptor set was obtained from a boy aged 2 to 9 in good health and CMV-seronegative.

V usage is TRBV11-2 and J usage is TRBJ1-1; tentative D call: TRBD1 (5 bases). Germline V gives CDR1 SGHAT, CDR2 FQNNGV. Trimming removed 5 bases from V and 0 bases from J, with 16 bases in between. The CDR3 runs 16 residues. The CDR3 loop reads CASSLTPLQVNTEAFF. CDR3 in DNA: TGTGCCAGCAGCCTAACACCCCTACAGGTGAACACTGAAGCTTTCTTT.

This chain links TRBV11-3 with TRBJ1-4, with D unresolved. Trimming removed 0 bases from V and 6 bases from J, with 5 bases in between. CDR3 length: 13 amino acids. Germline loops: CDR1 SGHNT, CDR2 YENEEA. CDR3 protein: CASSLDRDEKLFF. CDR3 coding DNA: TGTGCCAGCAGCTTAGATCGGGATGAAAAACTGTTTTTT.

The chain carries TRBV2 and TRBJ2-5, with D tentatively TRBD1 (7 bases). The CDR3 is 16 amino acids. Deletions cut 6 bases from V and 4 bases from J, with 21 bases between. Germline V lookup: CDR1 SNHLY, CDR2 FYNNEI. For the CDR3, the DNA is TGTGCCAGCAGACCCCGTGGACAGGCGGGATCAGAGACCCAGTACTTC. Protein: CASRPRGQAGSETQYF.

CDR3 protein: CASSYHLFRLTDGNTIYF. CDR3 bases: TGTGCCAGCAGCTATCACCTTTTTAGACTCACCGATGGAAACACCATATATTTT. V usage is TRBV7-2 and J usage is TRBJ1-3; D gene ambiguous. The V gene's germline CDR1 is SGHTA and CDR2 FQGNSA. The length of the CDR3 is 18 residues. Trimming shortened V by 4 bases and J by 3 bases, and 22 bases separated the two germline ends.

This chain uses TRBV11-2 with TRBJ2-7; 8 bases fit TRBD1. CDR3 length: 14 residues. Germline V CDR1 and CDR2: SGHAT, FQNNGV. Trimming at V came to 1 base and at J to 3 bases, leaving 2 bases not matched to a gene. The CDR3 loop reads CASSLGGQVYEQYF. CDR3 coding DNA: TGTGCCAGCAGCTTAGGGGGACAGGTCTACGAGCAGTACTTC.

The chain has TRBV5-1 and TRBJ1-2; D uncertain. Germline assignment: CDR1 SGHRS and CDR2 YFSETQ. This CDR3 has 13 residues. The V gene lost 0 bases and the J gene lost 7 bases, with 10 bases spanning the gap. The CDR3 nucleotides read TGCGCCAGCAGCTTGGGAGGTGGAGGTGGCTACACCTTC. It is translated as CASSLGGGGGYTF.

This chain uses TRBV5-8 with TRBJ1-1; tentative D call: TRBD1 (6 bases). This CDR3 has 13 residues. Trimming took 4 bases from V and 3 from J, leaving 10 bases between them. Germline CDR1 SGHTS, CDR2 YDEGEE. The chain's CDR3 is CASSLGADTEAFF. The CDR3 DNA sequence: TGTGCCAGCAGCCTGGGGGCAGACACTGAAGCTTTCTTT.

The CDR3 reads CASSQTSGRGHEQFF. The CDR3 DNA is TGTGCCAGCAGCCAGACTAGCGGGAGGGGTCATGAGCAGTTCTTC. This chain uses TRBV6-6 with TRBJ2-1; 14 bases match TRBD2. The CDR3 consists of 15 residues. Losses at the gene ends were 6 bases for V and 8 bases for J; bases not matched to a gene: 6. CDR1 is MNHNY, CDR2 SVGAGI, per germline (reference sequence).

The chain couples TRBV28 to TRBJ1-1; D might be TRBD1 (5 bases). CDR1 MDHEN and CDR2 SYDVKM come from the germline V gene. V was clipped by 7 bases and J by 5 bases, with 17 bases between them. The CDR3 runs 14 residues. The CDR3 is CASTIARGGTEAFF. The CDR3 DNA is TGTGCCAGCACCATAGCCCGGGGGGGAACTGAAGCTTTCTTT.

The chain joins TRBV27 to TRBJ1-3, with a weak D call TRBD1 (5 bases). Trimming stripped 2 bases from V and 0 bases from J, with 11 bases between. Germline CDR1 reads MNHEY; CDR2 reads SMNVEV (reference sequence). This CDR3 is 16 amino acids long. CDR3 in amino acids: CASSLAGGSSGNTIYF. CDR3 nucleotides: TGTGCCAGCAGTTTAGCGGGGGGGAGCTCTGGAAACACCATATATTTT.

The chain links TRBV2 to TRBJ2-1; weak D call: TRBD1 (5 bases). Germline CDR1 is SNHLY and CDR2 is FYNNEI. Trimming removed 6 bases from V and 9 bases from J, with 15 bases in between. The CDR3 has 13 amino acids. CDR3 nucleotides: TGTGCCAGCAGGGGGCGAGAACACAGTGAGCAGTTCTTC. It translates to CASRGREHSEQFF.

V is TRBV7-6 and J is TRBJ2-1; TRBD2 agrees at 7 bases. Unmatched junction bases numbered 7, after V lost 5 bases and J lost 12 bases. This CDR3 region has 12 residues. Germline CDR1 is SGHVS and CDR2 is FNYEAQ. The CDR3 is CASSPASGGQFF. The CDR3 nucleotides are TGTGCCAGCAGCCCTGCGTCGGGGGGGCAGTTCTTC.

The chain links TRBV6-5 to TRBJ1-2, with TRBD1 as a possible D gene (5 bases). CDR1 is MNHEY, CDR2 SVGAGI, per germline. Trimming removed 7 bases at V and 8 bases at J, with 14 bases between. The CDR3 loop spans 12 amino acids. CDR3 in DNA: TGTGCCAGCAAGGAGGGGCTGGAAGGCTACACCTTC. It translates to CASKEGLEGYTF.

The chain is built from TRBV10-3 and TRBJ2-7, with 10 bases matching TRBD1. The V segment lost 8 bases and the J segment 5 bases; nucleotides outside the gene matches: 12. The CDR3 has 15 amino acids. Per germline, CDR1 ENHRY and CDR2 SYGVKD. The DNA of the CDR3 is TGTGCCATCGGTCGGTTCGGGGACAGGGGAAACGAGCAGTACTTC. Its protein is CAIGRFGDRGNEQYF.

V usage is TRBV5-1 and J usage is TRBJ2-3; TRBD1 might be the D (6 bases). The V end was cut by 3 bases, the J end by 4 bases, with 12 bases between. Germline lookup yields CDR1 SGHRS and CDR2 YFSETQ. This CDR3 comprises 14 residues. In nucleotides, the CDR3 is TGCGCCAGCAGCTCAGGAAACAGGGCAGATACGCAGTATTTT. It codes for CASSSGNRADTQYF. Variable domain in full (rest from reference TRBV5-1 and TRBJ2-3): KAGVTQTPRYLIKTRGQQVTLSCSPISGHRSVSWYQQTPGQGLQFLFEYFSETQRNKGNFPGRFSGRQFSNSRSEMNVSTLELGDSALYLCASSSGNRADTQYFGPGTRLTVL.

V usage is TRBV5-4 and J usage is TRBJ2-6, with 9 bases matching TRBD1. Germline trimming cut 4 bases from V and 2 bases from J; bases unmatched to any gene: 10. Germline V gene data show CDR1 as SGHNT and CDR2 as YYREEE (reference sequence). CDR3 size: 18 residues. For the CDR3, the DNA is TGTGCCAGCAGCCACCGGGACAGGGCCCGTCCTGGGGCCAACGTCCTGACTTTC. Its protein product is CASSHRDRARPGANVLTF. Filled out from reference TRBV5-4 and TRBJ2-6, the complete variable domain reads ETGVTQSPTHLIKTRGQQVTLRCSSQSGHNTVSWYQQALGQGPQFIFQYYREEENGRGNFPPRFSGLQFPNYSSELNVNALELDDSALYLCASSHRDRARPGANVLTFGAGSRLTVL.

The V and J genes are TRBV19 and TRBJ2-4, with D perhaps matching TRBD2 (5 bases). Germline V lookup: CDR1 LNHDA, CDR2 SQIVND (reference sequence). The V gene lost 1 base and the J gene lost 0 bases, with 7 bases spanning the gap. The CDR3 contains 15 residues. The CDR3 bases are TGTGCCAGTAGTATAGGAGGACTAGCCAAAAACATTCAGTACTTC. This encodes CASSIGGLAKNIQYF.

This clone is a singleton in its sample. The CDR3 is CASSVEPYYRANYGYTF. CDR3 sequence (DNA): TGTGCCAGCAGCGTAGAACCATATTATAGAGCTAACTATGGCTACACCTTC. V is TRBV9 and J is TRBJ1-2; D unresolved. V lost 0 bases to trimming and J lost 0 bases, with 15 bases between them. CDR1 and CDR2 from the germline V gene are SGDLS and YYNGEE. The CDR3 has 17 amino acids.

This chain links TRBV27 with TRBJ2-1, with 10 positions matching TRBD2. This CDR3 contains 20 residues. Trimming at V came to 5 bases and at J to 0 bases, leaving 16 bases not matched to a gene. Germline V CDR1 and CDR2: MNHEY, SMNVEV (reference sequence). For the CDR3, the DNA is TGTGCCAGCAGTAGACTGGGCCTAGCGGGAGTCTCAGGCTCCTACAATGAGCAGTTCTTC. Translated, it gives CASSRLGLAGVSGSYNEQFF.

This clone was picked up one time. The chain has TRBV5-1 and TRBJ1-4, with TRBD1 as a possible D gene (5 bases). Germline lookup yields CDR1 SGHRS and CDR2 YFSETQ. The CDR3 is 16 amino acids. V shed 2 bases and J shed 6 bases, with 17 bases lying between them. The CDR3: CASSLSQGRWDEKLFF. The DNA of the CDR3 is TGCGCCAGCAGCTTATCTCAGGGCAGGTGGGATGAAAAACTGTTTTTT. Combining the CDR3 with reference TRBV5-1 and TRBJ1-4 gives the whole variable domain KAGVTQTPRYLIKTRGQQVTLSCSPISGHRSVSWYQQTPGQGLQFLFEYFSETQRNKGNFPGRFSGRQFSNSRSEMNVSTLELGDSALYLCASSLSQGRWDEKLFFGSGTQLSVL.